One sample yielded the 11 T cell receptor beta chains listed below, sequenced in a study of T cell repertoires in cytomegalovirus infection. Their antigen targets remain unknown. TCRdb used MiXCR to reprocess the reads, holding one entry per CDR3 protein. The repertoire consists of 300,000 or so distinct CDR3 sequences, with approximately 25% occurring once and the leading ten covering approximately 12%. Sequenced here: cultured PBMCs, sampled from culture after CMV antigen stimulation. The receptor set was obtained from a human donor in good health (CMV status not recorded). Some clones in this sample may be carry-over from other donors' samples.

This clonotype was detected a few times. The chain couples TRBV28 to TRBJ2-7; 9 nucleotides match TRBD1. V dropped 5 bases and J dropped 6; count of bases not matched to a gene: 17. Germline V CDR1 and CDR2: MDHEN, SYDVKM. The CDR3 is made up of 17 amino acids. As DNA, the CDR3 is TGTGCCAGCAGTCCCCCCGGGACAGGGACTCAGGCGGGCGAGCAGTACGTC. Translating gives CASSPPGTGTQAGEQYV.

This clonotype was seen repeatedly, ten times or more. The chain recombines TRBV19 with TRBJ1-2; no clear D gene. Germline V gene sequence: CDR1 LNHDA, CDR2 SQIVND (reference sequence). The CDR3 covers 13 residues. V shed 5 bases and J shed 4 bases, with 11 bases lying between them. In DNA, the CDR3 is TGTGCCAGTAGTCCGGACCCCCTCTATGGCTACACCTTC. It codes for CASSPDPLYGYTF.

This clonotype was picked up a small number of times. The V gene is TRBV12-3 or TRBV12-4, the J gene TRBJ1-5, with D perhaps TRBD1 (6 bases). The V end was cut by 6 bases, the J end by 4 bases, with 16 bases between. The CDR3 sequence is 15 residues long. CDR3 coding DNA: TGTGCCAGCAGCCCTAAGGGACACGGGAATCAGCCCCAGCATTTT. This encodes CASSPKGHGNQPQHF.

The V gene is TRBV4-3, the J gene TRBJ2-2; D gene unclear. Deletions cut 0 bases from V and 1 base from J, with 6 bases between. The germline V gene has CDR1 LGHNA and CDR2 YSLEER. This CDR3 region has 15 residues. This CDR3 reads CASSQEGMNTGELFF. DNA for the CDR3: TGCGCCAGCAGCCAAGAAGGGATGAACACCGGGGAGCTGTTTTTT.

This clonotype was observed at least ten times. The rearrangement joins TRBV7-6 to TRBJ2-1, with a weak D call TRBD1 (6 bases). The CDR3 contains 15 residues. Trimming took 5 bases from V and 7 from J, leaving 18 bases between them. Germline-derived CDR1 and CDR2 are SGHVS and FNYEAQ. The CDR3 region is CASSPPGTRANEQFF. CDR3 nucleotides: TGTGCCAGCAGCCCGCCCGGGACAAGGGCAAATGAGCAGTTCTTC.

At least ten counts were recorded for this clonotype. The chain joins TRBV7-2 to TRBJ2-6; 16 positions match TRBD2. Germline CDR1 and CDR2: SGHTA and FQGNSA. This CDR3 comprises 24 residues. The junction had 25 bases not matched to a gene; V was cut back by 7 bases and J by 4 bases. The CDR3 here is CASKSGRNIVGTSGRGDGANVLTF. The CDR3 coding sequence is TGTGCCAGCAAAAGCGGGAGAAACATTGTGGGGACTAGCGGGAGGGGGGACGGGGCCAACGTCCTGACTTTC.

CDR3 residues: CASSFLGTKNIQYF. Written as DNA, the CDR3 is TGTGCCAGCAGCTTTCTGGGGACCAAAAACATTCAGTACTTC. The rearrangement uses TRBV5-4 and TRBJ2-4; no firm D call. The CDR3 loop spans 14 amino acids. V was clipped by 2 bases and J by 2 bases, with 8 bases between them. In germline, CDR1 is SGHNT, CDR2 YYREEE (reference sequence).

The rearrangement uses TRBV28 and TRBJ2-2, with 7 bases that match TRBD1. The length of the CDR3 is 16 residues. J gave up 4 bases and V 4 bases, and 9 bases lay outside the gene matches. Germline CDR1 MDHEN, CDR2 SYDVKM. In DNA, the CDR3 is TGTGCCAGCAGTTCTGCCGAGGGACAGTCCACCGGGGAGCTGTTTTTT. Encoded protein: CASSSAEGQSTGELFF.

The chain carries TRBV7-2 and TRBJ1-1, with D possibly matching TRBD1 (6 bases). The CDR3 totals 15 residues. V was clipped by 5 bases and J by 1 base, with 14 bases between them. Per germline, CDR1 SGHTA and CDR2 FQGNSA. The CDR3 sequence is CASSEGTRANTEAFF. CDR3 nucleotide sequence: TGTGCCAGCAGCGAGGGGACAAGGGCGAACACTGAAGCTTTCTTT.

This clonotype was counted at least ten times. The J gene is TRBJ2-5, the V gene TRBV7-2, with 11 bases fitting TRBD2. V lost 1 base and J lost 5; bases outside the gene matches: 6. This CDR3 has 16 amino acids. Per the germline V gene, CDR1 is SGHTA and CDR2 is FQGNSA. The CDR3 sequence: CASSLELASGRETQYF. The CDR3 coding sequence is TGTGCCAGCAGCTTAGAACTGGCTAGCGGGAGGGAGACCCAGTACTTC.

The rearrangement joins TRBV10-3 to TRBJ1-1; TRBD1 aligns across 7 bases. In germline, CDR1 is ENHRY, CDR2 SYGVKD. V gave up 2 bases and J gave up 7 bases; unmatched junction bases: 13. The CDR3 totals 16 residues. CDR3 coding DNA: TGTGCCATCAGTGAGCCGTCGACAGGGAGAAGGGGTGAAGCTTTCTTT. Translating gives CAISEPSTGRRGEAFF.